This TCR beta chain was observed in a study of read filtering for tumor transcriptome and immune sequencing. Study-level information: The cohort had about 16 men and about 15 women aged roughly 40 to 90, mean roughly 66 years. Study observations and caveats: This fraction held mixed bone marrow immune cells after CD138-negative sorting.

Note on this clonotype: Antigen unknown. This likely stems from a read error, as it lies one base from a far larger clone.

Molecular barcoded adaptors covering alpha/delta and beta/gamma chains were used on around 370 ng RNA. Each CDR3 protein gets one entry after TCRdb re-called the reads with MiXCR. The table records nearly 60,000 distinct CDR3 sequences, 12% of them present only once. This CDR3 contains 15 residues. Sequenced: a population of CD138-negative cells sorted from bone marrow. This clonotype originated in a donor aged 40 or older with multiple myeloma. This sequence joins TRBV12-3 or TRBV12-4 and TRBJ1-4; D not certain. This chain's CDR3 is CVSSPSYSTNEKLFF. The CDR3, as DNA: TGTGTCAGCAGCCCCTCTTACTCAACTAATGAAAAACTGTTTTTT.